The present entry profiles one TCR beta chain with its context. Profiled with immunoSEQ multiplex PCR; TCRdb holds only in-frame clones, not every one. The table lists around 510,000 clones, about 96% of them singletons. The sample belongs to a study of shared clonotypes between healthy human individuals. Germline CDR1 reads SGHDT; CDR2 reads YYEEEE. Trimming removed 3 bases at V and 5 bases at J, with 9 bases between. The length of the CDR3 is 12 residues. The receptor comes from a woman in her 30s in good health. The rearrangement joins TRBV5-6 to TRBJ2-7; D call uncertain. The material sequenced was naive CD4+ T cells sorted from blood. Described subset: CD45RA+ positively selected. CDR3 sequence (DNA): TGTGCCAGCAGCTACCGGGTCCACGAGCAGTACTTC. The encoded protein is CASSYRVHEQYF.